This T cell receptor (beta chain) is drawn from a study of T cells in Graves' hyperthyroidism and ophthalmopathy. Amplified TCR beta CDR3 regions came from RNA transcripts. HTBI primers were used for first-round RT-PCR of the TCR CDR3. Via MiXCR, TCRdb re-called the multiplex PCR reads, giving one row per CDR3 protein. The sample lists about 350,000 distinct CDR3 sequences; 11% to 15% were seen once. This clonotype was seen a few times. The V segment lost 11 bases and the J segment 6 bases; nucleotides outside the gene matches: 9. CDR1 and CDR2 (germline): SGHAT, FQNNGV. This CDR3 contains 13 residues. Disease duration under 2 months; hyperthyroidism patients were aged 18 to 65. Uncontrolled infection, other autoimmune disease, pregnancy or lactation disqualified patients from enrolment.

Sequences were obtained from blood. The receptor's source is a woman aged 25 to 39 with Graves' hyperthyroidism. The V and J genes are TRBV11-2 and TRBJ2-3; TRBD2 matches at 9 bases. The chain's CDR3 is CAGMRGGGDTQYF. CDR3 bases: TGTGCCGGGATGCGGGGGGGGGGGGATACGCAGTATTTT.